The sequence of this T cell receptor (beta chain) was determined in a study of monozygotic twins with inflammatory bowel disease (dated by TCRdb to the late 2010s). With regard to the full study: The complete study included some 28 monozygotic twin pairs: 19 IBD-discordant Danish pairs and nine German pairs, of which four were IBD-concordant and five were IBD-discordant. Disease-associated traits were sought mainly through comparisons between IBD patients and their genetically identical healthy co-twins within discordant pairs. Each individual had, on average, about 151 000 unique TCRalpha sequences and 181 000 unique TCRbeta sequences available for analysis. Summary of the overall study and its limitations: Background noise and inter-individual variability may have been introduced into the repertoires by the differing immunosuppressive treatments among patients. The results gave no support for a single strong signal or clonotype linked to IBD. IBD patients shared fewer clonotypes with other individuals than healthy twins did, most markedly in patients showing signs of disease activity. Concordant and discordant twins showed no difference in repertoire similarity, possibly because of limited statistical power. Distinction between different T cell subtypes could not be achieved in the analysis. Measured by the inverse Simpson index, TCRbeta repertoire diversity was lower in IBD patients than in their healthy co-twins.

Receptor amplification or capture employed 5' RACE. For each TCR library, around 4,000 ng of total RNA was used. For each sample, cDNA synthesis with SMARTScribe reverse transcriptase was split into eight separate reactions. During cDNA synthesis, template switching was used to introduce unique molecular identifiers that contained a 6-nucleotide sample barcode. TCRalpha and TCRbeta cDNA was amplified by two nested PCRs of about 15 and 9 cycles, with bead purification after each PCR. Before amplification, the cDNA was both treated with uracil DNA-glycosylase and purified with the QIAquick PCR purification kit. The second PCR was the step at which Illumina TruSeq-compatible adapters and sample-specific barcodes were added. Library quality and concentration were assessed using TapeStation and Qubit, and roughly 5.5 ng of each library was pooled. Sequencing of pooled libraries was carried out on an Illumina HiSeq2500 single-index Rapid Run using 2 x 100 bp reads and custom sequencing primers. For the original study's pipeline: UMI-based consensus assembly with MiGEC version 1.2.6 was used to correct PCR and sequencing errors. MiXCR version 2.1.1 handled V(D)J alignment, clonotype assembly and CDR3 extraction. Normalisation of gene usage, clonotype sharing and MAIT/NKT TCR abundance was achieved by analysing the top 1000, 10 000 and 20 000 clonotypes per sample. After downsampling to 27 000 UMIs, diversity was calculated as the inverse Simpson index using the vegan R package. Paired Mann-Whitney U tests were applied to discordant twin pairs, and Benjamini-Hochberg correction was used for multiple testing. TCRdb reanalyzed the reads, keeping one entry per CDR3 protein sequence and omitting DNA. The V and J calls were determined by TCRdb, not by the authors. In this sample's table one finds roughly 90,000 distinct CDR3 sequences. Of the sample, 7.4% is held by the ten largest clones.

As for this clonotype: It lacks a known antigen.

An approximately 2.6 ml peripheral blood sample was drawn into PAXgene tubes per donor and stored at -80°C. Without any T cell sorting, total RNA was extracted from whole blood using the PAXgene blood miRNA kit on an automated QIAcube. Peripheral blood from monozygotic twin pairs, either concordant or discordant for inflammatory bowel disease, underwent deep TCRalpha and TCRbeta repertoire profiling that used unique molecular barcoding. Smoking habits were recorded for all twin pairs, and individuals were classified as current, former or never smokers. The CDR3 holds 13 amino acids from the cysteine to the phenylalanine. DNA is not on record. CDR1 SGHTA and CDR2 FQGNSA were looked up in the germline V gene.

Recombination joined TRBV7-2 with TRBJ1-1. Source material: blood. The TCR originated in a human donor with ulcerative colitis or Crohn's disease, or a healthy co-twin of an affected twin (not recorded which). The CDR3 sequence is CASSLQSNTEAFF.